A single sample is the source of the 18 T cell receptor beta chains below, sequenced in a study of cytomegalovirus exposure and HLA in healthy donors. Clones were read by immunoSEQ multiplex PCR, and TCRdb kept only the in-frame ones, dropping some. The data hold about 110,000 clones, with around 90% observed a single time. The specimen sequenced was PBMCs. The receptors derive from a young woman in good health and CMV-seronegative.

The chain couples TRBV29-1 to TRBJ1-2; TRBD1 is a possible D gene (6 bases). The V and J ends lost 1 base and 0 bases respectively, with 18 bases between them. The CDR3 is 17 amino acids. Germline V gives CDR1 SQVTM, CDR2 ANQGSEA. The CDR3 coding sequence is TGCAGCGTTGAAGGTCGTGGTGGGGGGGCCGCTAACTATGGCTACACCTTC. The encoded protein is CSVEGRGGGAANYGYTF.

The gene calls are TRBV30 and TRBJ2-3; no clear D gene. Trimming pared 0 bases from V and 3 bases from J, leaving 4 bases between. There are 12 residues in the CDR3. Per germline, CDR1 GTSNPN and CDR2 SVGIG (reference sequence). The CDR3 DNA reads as TGTGCCTGGAGTGTACAGACAGATACGCAGTATTTT. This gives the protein CAWSVQTDTQYF.

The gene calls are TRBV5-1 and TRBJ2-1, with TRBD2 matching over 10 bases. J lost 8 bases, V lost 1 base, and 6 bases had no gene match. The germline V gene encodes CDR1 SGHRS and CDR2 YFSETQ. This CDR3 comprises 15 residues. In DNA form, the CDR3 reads TGCGCCAGCAGCTTGACAGGACTAGCGGCTTATGAGCAGTTCTTC. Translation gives CASSLTGLAAYEQFF. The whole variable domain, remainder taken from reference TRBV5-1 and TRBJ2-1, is KAGVTQTPRYLIKTRGQQVTLSCSPISGHRSVSWYQQTPGQGLQFLFEYFSETQRNKGNFPGRFSGRQFSNSRSEMNVSTLELGDSALYLCASSLTGLAAYEQFFGPGTRLTVL.

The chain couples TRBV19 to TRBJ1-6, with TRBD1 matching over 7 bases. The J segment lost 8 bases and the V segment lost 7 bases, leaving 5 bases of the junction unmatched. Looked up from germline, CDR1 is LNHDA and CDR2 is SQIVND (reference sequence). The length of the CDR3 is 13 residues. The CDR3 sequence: CASNPQGHSPLHF. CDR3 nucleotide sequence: TGTGCCAGTAACCCACAGGGGCATTCACCCCTCCACTTT.

CDR3 sequence reads: CASSLSVGGSPLHF. The CDR3, as DNA: TGTGCCAGCAGTTTATCGGTCGGAGGATCACCCCTCCACTTT. This chain links TRBV28 with TRBJ1-6; D gene uncertain. V shed 1 base and J shed 10 bases, with 11 bases lying between them. CDR3 size: 14 residues. In germline, CDR1 is MDHEN, CDR2 SYDVKM.

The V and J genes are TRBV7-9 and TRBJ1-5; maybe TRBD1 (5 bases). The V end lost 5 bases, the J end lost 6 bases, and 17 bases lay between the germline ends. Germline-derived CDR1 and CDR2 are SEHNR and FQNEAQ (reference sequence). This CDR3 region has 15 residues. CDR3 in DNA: TGTGCCAGCAGCCCGGGGCGGGGTATCGGTCAGCCCCAGCATTTT. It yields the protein CASSPGRGIGQPQHF.

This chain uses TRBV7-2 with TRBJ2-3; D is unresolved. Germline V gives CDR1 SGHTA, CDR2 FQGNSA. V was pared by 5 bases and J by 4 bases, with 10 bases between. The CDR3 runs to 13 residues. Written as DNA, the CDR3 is TGTGCCAGCAGCCTACAAGGAGCAGATACGCAGTATTTT. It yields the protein CASSLQGADTQYF.

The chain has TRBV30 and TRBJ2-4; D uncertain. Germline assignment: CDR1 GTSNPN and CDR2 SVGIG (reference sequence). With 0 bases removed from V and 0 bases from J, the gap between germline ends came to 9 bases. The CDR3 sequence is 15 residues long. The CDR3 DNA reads TGTGCCTGGAGTGTAAATTCACTAGCCAAAAACATTCAGTACTTC. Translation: CAWSVNSLAKNIQYF.

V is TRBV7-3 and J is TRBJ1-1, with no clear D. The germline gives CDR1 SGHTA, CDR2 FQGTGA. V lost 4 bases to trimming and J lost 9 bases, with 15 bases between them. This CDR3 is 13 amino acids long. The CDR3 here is CASSSQRGMQAFF. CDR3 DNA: TGTGCCAGCAGCTCCCAGCGAGGAATGCAAGCTTTCTTT. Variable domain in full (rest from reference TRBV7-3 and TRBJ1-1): GAGVSQTPSNKVTEKGKYVELRCDPISGHTALYWYRQSLGQGPEFLIYFQGTGAADDSGLPNDRFFAVRPEGSVSTLKIQRTERGDSAVYLCASSSQRGMQAFFGQGTRLTVV.

The CDR3 is CASSQEGRGDSPLHF. In DNA form, the CDR3 reads TGTGCCAGCAGCCAAGAAGGCAGGGGGGATTCACCCCTCCACTTT. The V gene is TRBV4-2, the J gene TRBJ1-6, with 7 nucleotides matching TRBD1. CDR3 length: 15 amino acids. With V trimmed by 0 bases and J by 8 bases, 4 bases remained unmatched. Germline CDR1 and CDR2: LGHNA and YNFKEQ.

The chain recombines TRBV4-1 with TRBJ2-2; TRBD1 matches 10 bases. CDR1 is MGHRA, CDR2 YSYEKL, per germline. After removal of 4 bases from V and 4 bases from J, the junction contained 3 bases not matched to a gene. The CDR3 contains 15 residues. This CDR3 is CASSRGQGFTGELFF. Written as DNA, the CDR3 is TGCGCCAGCAGCCGGGGACAGGGGTTCACCGGGGAGCTGTTTTTT.

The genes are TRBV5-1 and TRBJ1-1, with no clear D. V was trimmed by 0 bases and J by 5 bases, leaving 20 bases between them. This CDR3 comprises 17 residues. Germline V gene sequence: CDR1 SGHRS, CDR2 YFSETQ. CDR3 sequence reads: CASSLGGLSDLSTEAFF. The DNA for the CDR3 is TGCGCCAGCAGCTTGGGAGGCTTAAGCGATCTCTCAACTGAAGCTTTCTTT.

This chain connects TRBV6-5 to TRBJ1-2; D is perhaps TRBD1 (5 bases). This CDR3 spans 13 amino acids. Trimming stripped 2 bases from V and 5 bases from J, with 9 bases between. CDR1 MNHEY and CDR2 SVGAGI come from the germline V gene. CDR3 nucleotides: TGTGCCAGCAGTTACCGCGACAGATATGGCTACACCTTC. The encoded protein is CASSYRDRYGYTF.

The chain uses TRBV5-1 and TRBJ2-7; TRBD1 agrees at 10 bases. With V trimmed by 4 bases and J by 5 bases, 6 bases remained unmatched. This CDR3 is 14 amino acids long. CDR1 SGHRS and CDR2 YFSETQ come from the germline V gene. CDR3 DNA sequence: TGCGCCAGCAGCAGGACAGGGGGGAAAGACGAGCAGTACTTC. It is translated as CASSRTGGKDEQYF.

Here the CDR3 reads CASSLRFGNTIYF. Here the CDR3 DNA reads TGTGCCAGCAGCTTGCGGTTTGGAAACACCATATATTTT. The chain joins TRBV7-6 to TRBJ1-3; D gene ambiguous. Trimming removed 3 bases at V and 3 bases at J, with 6 bases between. This CDR3 contains 13 residues. Looked up from germline, CDR1 is SGHVS and CDR2 is FNYEAQ.

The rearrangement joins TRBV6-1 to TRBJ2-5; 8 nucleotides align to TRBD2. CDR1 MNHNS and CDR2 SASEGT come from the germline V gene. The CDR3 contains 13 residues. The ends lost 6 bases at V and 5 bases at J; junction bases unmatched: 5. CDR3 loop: CASRLTGGETQYF. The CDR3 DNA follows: TGTGCCAGCAGGCTAACGGGGGGGGAGACCCAGTACTTC.

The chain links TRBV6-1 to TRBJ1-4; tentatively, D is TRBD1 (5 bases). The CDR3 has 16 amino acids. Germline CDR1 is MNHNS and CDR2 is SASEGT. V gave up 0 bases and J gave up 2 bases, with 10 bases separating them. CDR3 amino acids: CASSEASTATNEKLFF. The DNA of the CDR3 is TGTGCCAGCAGTGAAGCGTCGACAGCCACTAATGAAAAACTGTTTTTT.

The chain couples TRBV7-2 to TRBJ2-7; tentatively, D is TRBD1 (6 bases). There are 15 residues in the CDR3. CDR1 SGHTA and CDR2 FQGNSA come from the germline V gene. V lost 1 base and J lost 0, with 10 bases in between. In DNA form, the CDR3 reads TGTGCCAGCAGCTTAGGGCAGGGGAGCTCCTACGAGCAGTACTTC. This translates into CASSLGQGSSYEQYF.